This TCR beta chain was profiled in a study of response to subunit inactivated influenza vaccine. This clonotype was seen just once. Looked up from germline, CDR1 is LNHDA and CDR2 is SQIVND (reference sequence). The CDR3 has 15 residues. V gave up 1 base and J gave up 5 bases; unmatched junction bases: 3. In TCRdb, the RT-PCR reads were re-called with MiXCR into one record per CDR3 protein. The sample has about 540,000 distinct CDR3 sequences; under 30% are singletons. These same records also appear under a second study, on T cells expressing NK-cell markers. That study adds: 5'RACE template switching with UMIs generated TCR beta cDNA. Eight donors were sequenced, seven testing HCMV-seropositive and one testing seronegative. Among four donors, these clonotypes also ranked first in the CD3+CD56-NKG2C+ fraction. Whether expanded NKG2C+ T cell clones recognized HCMV stayed uncertain.

This TCR came from a man aged 45-65 years who received an inactivated influenza vaccine. Source: CD4+ T cells sorted from PBMCs, taken about 12 days after vaccination. The chain employs TRBV19 and TRBJ2-7; 12 nucleotides align to TRBD1. The CDR3 reads CASSIVGTGGNEQYF. The CDR3 coding sequence is TGTGCCAGTAGTATAGTTGGGACAGGGGGCAACGAGCAGTACTTC.